This record covers a single T cell receptor (beta chain). The data originate from a study of cytomegalovirus exposure and HLA in healthy donors. The study ran its PCR with 60 Vbeta and 13 Jbeta primers. Using immunoSEQ multiplex PCR, the repertoire was profiled, and TCRdb retains in-frame clones only, with some absent. The profile shows about 100,000 clones, approximately 75% of them singletons. This TCR came from a woman aged 40 to 55 in good health and CMV-seronegative. The sample comprised PBMCs.

The CDR3 loop is CASSIVGGTNYGYTF. CDR3 coding DNA: TGTGCCAGTAGTATAGTCGGCGGAACTAACTATGGCTACACCTTC. The V and J genes are TRBV19 and TRBJ1-2, with D hard to call. Trimming took off 1 base at V and 0 bases at J, with 9 bases between the two ends. The CDR3 extends over 15 amino acids. CDR1 is LNHDA, CDR2 SQIVND, per germline (reference sequence).